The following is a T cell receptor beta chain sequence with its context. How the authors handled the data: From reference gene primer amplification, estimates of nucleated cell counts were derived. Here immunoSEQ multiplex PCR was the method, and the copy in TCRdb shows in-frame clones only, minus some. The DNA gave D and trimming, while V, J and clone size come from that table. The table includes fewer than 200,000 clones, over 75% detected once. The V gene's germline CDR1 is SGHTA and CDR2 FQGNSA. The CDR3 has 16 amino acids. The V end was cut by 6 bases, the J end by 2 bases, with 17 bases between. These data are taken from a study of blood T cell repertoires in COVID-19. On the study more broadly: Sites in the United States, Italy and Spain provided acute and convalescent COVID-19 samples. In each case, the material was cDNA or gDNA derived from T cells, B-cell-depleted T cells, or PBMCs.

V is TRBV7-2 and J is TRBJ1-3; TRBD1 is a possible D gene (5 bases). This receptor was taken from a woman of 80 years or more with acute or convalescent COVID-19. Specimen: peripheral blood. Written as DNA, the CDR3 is TGTGCCAGCAGATTTTCGCTCGGGGGGGCTGGAAACACCATATATTTT. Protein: CASRFSLGGAGNTIYF. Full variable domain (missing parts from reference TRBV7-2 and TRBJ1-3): GAGVSQSPSNKVTEKGKDVELRCDPISGHTALYWYRQSLGQGLEFLIYFQGNSAPDKSGLPSDRFSAERTGGSVSTLTIQRTQQEDSAVYLCASRFSLGGAGNTIYFGEGSWLTVV.